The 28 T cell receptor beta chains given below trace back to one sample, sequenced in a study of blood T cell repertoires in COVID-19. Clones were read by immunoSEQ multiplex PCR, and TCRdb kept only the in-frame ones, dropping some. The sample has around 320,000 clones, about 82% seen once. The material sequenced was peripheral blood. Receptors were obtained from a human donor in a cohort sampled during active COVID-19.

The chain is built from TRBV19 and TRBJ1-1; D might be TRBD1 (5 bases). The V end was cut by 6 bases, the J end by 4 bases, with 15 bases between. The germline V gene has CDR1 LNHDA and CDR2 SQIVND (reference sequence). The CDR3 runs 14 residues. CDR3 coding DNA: TGTGCCAGTAGCATCAAAGGGGCAACCACTGAAGCTTTCTTT. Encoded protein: CASSIKGATTEAFF.

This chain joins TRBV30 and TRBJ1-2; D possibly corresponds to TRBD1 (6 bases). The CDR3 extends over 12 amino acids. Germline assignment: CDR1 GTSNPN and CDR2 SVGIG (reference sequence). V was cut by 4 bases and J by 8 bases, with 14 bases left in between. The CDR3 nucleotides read TGTGCCTGGATCATAACAGGGATCGGCTACACCTTC. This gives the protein CAWIITGIGYTF.

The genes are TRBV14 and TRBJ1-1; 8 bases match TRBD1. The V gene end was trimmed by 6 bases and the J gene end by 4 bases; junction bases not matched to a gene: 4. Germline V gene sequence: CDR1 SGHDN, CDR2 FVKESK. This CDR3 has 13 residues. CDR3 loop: CASRLQGGTEAFF. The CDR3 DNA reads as TGTGCCAGCAGGCTACAGGGGGGCACTGAAGCTTTCTTT. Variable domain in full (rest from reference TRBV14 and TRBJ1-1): EAGVTQFPSHSVIEKGQTVTLRCDPISGHDNLYWYRRVMGKEIKFLLHFVKESKQDESGMPNNRFLAERTGGTYSTLKVQPAELEDSGVYFCASRLQGGTEAFFGQGTRLTVV.

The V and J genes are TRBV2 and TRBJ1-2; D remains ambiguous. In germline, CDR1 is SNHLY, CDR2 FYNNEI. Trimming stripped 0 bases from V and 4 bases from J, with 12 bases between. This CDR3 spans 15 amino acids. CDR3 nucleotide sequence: TGTGCCAGCAGTGAAGCGCGTGGGGAGCCCTATGGCTACACCTTC. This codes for CASSEARGEPYGYTF.

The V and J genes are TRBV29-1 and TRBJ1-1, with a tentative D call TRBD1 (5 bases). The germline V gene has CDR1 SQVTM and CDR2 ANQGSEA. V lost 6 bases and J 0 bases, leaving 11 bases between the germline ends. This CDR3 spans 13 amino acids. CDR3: CSVAGRMNTEAFF. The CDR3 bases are TGCAGCGTAGCGGGACGGATGAACACTGAAGCTTTCTTT. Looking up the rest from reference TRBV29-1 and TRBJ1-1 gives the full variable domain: SAVISQKPSRDICQRGTSLTIQCQVDSQVTMMFWYRQQPGQSLTLIATANQGSEATYESGFVIDKFPISRPNLTFSTLTVSNMSPEDSSIYLCSVAGRMNTEAFFGQGTRLTVV.

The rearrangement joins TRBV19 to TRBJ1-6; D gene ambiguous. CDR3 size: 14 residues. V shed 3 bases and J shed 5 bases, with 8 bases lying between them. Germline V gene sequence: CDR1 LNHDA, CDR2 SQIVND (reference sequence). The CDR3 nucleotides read TGTGCCAGTAGTATGGCCGGGAATAATTCACCCCTCCACTTT. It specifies CASSMAGNNSPLHF.

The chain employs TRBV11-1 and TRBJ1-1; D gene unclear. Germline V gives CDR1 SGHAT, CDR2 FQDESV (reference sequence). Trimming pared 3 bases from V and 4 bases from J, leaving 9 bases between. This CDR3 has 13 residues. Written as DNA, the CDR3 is TGTGCCAGCAGCTTCGACTCTTTCACTGAAGCTTTCTTT. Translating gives CASSFDSFTEAFF. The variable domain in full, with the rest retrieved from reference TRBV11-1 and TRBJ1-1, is EAEVAQSPRYKITEKSQAVAFWCDPISGHATLYWYRQILGQGPELLVQFQDESVVDDSQLPKDRFSAERLKGVDSTLKIQPAELGDSAMYLCASSFDSFTEAFFGQGTRLTVV.

The CDR3, as DNA: TGTGCCAGCAGTGAGGGCAGGGGTGGGTACGAGCAGTACTTC. The encoded protein is CASSEGRGGYEQYF. The chain uses TRBV6-1 and TRBJ2-7; a possible D gene is TRBD1 (6 bases). The germline V and J ends were trimmed by 3 bases and 4 bases, with 13 bases remaining between them. CDR3 length equals 14 residues. CDR1 is MNHNS, CDR2 SASEGT, per germline.

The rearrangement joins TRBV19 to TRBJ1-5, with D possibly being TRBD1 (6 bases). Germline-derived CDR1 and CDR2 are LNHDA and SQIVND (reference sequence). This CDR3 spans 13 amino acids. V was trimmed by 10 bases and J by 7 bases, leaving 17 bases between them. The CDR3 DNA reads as TGTGCCACCTCTATACAGGGAGGGCAGCCCCAGCATTTT. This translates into CATSIQGGQPQHF.

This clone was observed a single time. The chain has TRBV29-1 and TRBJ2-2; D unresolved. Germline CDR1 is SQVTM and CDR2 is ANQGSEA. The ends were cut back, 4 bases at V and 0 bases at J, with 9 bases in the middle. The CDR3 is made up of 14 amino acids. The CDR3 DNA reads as TGCAGCGTTGTCTCTTCCGCGAACACCGGGGAGCTGTTTTTT. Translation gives CSVVSSANTGELFF.

The CDR3 reads CASSASPRTGRDTQYF. The CDR3 region has the DNA TGTGCCAGCAGCGCTAGTCCCCGGACAGGGAGGGATACGCAGTATTTT. The chain carries TRBV11-2 and TRBJ2-3; TRBD1 matches at 8 bases. Germline lookup yields CDR1 SGHAT and CDR2 FQNNGV. The CDR3 totals 16 residues. V lost 5 bases to trimming and J lost 6 bases; unmatched junction nucleotides: 13. The variable domain in full, with the rest retrieved from reference TRBV11-2 and TRBJ2-3, is EAGVAQSPRYKIIEKRQSVAFWCNPISGHATLYWYQQILGQGPKLLIQFQNNGVVDDSQLPKDRFSAERLKGVDSTLKIQPAKLEDSAVYLCASSASPRTGRDTQYFGPGTRLTVL.

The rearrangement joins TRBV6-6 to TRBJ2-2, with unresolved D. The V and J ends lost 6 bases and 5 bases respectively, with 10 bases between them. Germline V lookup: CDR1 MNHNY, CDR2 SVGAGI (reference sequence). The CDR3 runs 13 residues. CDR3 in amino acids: CASRYESTGELFF. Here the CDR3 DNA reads TGTGCCAGCAGATACGAGAGTACCGGGGAGCTGTTTTTT.

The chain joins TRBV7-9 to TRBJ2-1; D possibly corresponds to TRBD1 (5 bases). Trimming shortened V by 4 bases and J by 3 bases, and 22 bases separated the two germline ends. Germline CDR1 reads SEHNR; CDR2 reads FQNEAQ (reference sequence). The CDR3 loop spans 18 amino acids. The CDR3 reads CASSWPQDPSPRYNEQFF. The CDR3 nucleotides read TGTGCCAGCAGCTGGCCACAGGATCCGTCCCCCCGCTACAATGAGCAGTTCTTC.

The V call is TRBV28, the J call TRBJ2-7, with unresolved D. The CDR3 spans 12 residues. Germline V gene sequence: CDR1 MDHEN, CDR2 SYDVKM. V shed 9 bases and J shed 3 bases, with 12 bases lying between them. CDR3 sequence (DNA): TGTGCCAGTTGCCACGGGTACTACGAGCAGTACTTC. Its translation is CASCHGYYEQYF.

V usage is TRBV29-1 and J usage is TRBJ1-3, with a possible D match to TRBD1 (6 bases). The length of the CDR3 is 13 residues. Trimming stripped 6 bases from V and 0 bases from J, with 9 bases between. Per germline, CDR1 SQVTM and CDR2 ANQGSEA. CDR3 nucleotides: TGCAGCGTCAGGACAGCCTCTGGAAACACCATATATTTT. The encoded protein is CSVRTASGNTIYF. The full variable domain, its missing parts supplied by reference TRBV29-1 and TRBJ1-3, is SAVISQKPSRDICQRGTSLTIQCQVDSQVTMMFWYRQQPGQSLTLIATANQGSEATYESGFVIDKFPISRPNLTFSTLTVSNMSPEDSSIYLCSVRTASGNTIYFGEGSWLTVV.

The CDR3 loop reads CASSLSGSQGGTGELFF. The DNA of the CDR3 is TGTGCCAGCAGCTTAAGTGGTAGCCAGGGGGGCACCGGGGAGCTGTTTTTT. This chain links TRBV7-3 with TRBJ2-2; a possible D gene is TRBD1 (7 bases). Germline CDR1 and CDR2: SGHTA and FQGTGA. This CDR3 is 17 amino acids long. V was shortened by 1 base and J by 4 bases, with 16 bases between the two germline ends.

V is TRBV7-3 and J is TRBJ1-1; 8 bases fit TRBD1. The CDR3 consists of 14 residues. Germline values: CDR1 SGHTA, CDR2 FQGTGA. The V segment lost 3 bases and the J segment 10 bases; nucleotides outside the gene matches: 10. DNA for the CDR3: TGTGCCAGCAGCTTGGACAGGGTAATGAGAGGAGCTTTCTTT. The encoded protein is CASSLDRVMRGAFF.

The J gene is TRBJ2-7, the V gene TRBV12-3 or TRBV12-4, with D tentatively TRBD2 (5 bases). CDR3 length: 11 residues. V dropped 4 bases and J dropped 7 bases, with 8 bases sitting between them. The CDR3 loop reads CASSSPGEQYF. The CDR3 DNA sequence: TGTGCCAGCAGTTCCCCGGGGGAGCAGTACTTC.

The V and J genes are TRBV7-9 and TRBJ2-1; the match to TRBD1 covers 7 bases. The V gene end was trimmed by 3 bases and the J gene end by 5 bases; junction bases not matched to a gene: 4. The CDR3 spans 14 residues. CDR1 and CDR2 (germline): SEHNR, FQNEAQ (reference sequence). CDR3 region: CASSLGTVNNEQFF. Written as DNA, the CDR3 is TGTGCCAGCAGCTTGGGGACAGTAAACAATGAGCAGTTCTTC.

In DNA, the CDR3 is TGTGCCAGCAGCAATGGGTTGCAGGGTTATAATGAAAAACTGTTTTTT. Protein: CASSNGLQGYNEKLFF. The J gene is TRBJ1-4, the V gene TRBV21-1; the table's D call TRBD1 went unverified against the DNA. TRBV21-1 is reported as a pseudogene. The length of the CDR3 is 16 residues.

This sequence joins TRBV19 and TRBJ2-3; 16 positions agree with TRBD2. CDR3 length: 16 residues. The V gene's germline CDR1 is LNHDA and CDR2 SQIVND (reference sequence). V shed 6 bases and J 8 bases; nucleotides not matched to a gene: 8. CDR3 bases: TGTGCCAGTAGCGATTCCGGGACTAGCGGGGGGGCTACGCAGTATTTT. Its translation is CASSDSGTSGGATQYF.

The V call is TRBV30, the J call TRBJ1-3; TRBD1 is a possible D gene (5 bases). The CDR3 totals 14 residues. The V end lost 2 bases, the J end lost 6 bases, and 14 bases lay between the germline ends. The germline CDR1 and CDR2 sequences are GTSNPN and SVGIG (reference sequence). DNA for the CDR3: TGTGCCTGGAGTATTCGGGGGTACGAAAACACCATATATTTT. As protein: CAWSIRGYENTIYF.

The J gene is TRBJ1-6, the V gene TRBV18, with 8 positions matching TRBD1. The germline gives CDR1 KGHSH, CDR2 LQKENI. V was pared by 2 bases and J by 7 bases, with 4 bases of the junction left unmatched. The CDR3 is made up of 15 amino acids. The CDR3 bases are TGTGCCAGCTCACCAGTGACAGGGGCGAATTCACCCCTCCACTTT. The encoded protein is CASSPVTGANSPLHF.

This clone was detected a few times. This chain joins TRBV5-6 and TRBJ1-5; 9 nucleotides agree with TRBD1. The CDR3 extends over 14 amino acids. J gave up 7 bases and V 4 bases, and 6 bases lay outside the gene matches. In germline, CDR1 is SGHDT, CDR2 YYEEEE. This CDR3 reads CASSPGTGRQPQHF. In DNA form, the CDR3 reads TGTGCCAGCAGCCCCGGGACAGGGCGCCAGCCCCAGCATTTT.

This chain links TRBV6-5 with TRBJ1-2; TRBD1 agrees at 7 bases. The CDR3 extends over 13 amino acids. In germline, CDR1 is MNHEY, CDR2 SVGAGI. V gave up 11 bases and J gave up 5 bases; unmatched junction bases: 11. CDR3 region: CASDRVSSYGYTF. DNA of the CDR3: TGTGCCTCAGACAGGGTCTCGTCTTATGGCTACACCTTC.

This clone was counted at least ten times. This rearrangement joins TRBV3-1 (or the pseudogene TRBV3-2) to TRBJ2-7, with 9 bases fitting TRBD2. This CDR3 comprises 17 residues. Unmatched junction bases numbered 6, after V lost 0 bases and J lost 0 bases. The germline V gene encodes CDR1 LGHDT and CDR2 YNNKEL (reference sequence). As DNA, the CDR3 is TGTGCCAGCAGCCAAGAATCTAGCGGGGAATTCTCCTACGAGCAGTACTTC. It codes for CASSQESSGEFSYEQYF.

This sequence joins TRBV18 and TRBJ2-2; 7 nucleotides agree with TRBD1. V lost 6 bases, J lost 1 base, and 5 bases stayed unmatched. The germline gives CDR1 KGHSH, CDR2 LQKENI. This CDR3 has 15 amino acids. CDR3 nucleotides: TGTGCCAGCTCCCGGGACAGACAGAACACCGGGGAGCTGTTTTTT. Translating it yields CASSRDRQNTGELFF.

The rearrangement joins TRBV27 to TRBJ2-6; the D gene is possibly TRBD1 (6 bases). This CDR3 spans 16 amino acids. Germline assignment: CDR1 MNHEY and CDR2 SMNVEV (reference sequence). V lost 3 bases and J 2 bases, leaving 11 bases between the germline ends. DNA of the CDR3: TGTGCCAGCAGTTTGACCCAGGGGACTGGGGCCAACGTCCTGACTTTC. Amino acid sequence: CASSLTQGTGANVLTF. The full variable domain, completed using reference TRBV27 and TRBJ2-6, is EAQVTQNPRYLITVTGKKLTVTCSQNMNHEYMSWYRQDPGLGLRQIYYSMNVEVTDKGDVPEGYKVSRKEKRNFPLILESPSPNQTSLYFCASSLTQGTGANVLTFGAGSRLTVL.